These 16 T cell receptor beta chains share one sample of origin, sequenced in a study of T-cell reconstitution after alpha-beta-depleted transplantation in children. TCRbeta library construction was performed incorporating unique molecular identifiers. TCRdb reanalysed the PCR reads using MiXCR and keeps one entry per CDR3 protein. Among approximately 500,000 distinct CDR3 sequences listed, roughly a tenth were seen once. Specimen: PBMCs, collected before TCRalphabeta/CD19-depleted stem cell transplant. These receptors all stem from a child aged 2 to 15 with inherited bone marrow failure, due to receive a stem cell transplant.

This clonotype was counted ten times or more. The J gene is TRBJ1-2, the V gene TRBV20-1; D is uncertain. V shed 1 base and J shed 2 bases, with 8 bases lying between them. From germline, CDR1 is DFQATT and CDR2 SNEGSKA (reference sequence). CDR3 length: 13 residues. The CDR3 loop is CSARGAGNYGYTF. The CDR3 DNA reads as TGCAGTGCTAGAGGGGCAGGAAACTATGGCTACACCTTC.

In its sample, this clonotype was seen many times. The chain couples TRBV6-6 to TRBJ1-3; 7 nucleotides line up with TRBD1. The CDR3 extends over 13 amino acids. The V gene end was trimmed by 8 bases and the J gene end by 3 bases; junction bases not matched to a gene: 4. Germline CDR1 and CDR2: MNHNY and SVGAGI (reference sequence). CDR3 sequence: CASDRDSGNTIYF. The DNA of the CDR3 is TGTGCCAGCGACCGGGACAGTGGAAACACCATATATTTT.

This clonotype appeared a few times. The chain couples TRBV30 to TRBJ1-2; 8 bases fit TRBD1. V shed 3 bases and J 6 bases; nucleotides not matched to a gene: 12. This CDR3 is built from 15 residues. CDR1 and CDR2 from the germline V gene are GTSNPN and SVGIG (reference sequence). For the CDR3, the DNA is TGTGCCTGGAGCGACCCCGGCAGGGGGCTCGATGGCTACACCTTC. As protein: CAWSDPGRGLDGYTF.

In DNA, the CDR3 is TGTGCCACCAGCGGGGACGCCAACGAGCAGTACTTC. Its protein is CATSGDANEQYF. The chain employs TRBV15 and TRBJ2-7; D may correspond to TRBD1 or TRBD2 (5 bases each). The germline V gene has CDR1 LNHNV and CDR2 YYDKDF (reference sequence). Trimming left V 5 bases short and J 5 bases short, with 10 bases between. This CDR3 contains 12 residues.

This clonotype was seen ten or more times. The rearrangement links TRBV27 to TRBJ1-1; TRBD1 agrees at 7 bases. The V segment lost 5 bases and the J segment 4 bases; nucleotides outside the gene matches: 4. The CDR3 spans 13 residues. CDR1 is MNHEY, CDR2 SMNVEV, per germline (reference sequence). Here the CDR3 reads CASSPPGGTEAFF. The CDR3 DNA is TGTGCCAGCAGTCCTCCAGGGGGCACTGAAGCTTTCTTT.

This rearrangement joins TRBV20-1 to TRBJ1-2; a possible D gene is TRBD1 (6 bases). Germline-derived CDR1 and CDR2 are DFQATT and SNEGSKA (reference sequence). The V end was cut by 6 bases, the J end by 10 bases, with 12 bases between. The CDR3 spans 10 residues. The CDR3 here is CSALHRAYTF. The CDR3 DNA is TGCAGTGCGCTACACAGGGCCTACACCTTC.

This clonotype was seen ten or more times. The DNA of the CDR3 is TGTGCCACAGGGACAGGGGAAGACTACGAGCAGTACTTC. It specifies CATGTGEDYEQYF. The chain couples TRBV5-4 to TRBJ2-7; 10 positions match TRBD1. CDR1 SGHNT and CDR2 YYREEE come from the germline V gene (reference sequence). The CDR3 spans 13 residues. The ends lost 9 bases at V and 3 bases at J; junction bases unmatched: 6.

This clonotype was found many times. The gene calls are TRBV4-2 and TRBJ1-3, with D uncertain. The germline V and J ends were trimmed by 0 bases and 3 bases, with 15 bases remaining between them. Germline lookup yields CDR1 LGHNA and CDR2 YNFKEQ. There are 17 residues in the CDR3. Here the CDR3 DNA reads TGTGCCAGCAGCCAAGATCACTCGGGTTCTCTTGGAAACACCATATATTTT. This sequence encodes CASSQDHSGSLGNTIYF.

This clonotype was seen at least ten times. This sequence joins TRBV6-5 and TRBJ2-7; 9 positions agree with TRBD2. The CDR3 contains 14 residues. J lost 3 bases, V lost 4 bases, and 4 bases had no gene match. The germline CDR1 and CDR2 sequences are MNHEY and SVGAGI. CDR3 protein: CASSFSGSHYEQYF. The CDR3 coding sequence is TGTGCCAGCAGTTTTAGCGGGAGCCACTACGAGCAGTACTTC.

This clonotype was recorded at least ten times. V gene TRBV10-3 combines with J gene TRBJ2-3, with a tentative D call TRBD2 (6 bases). V lost 9 bases, J lost 4 bases, and 14 bases lay in between. The germline V gene encodes CDR1 ENHRY and CDR2 SYGVKD. The length of the CDR3 is 13 residues. DNA for the CDR3: TGTGCCATTACGGGAGCTTGGGCAGATACGCAGTATTTT. This codes for CAITGAWADTQYF.

This clonotype has a count of ten or more. This rearrangement joins TRBV12-3 or TRBV12-4 to TRBJ2-1, with 13 bases identical to TRBD2. CDR3 length: 16 amino acids. Unmatched junction bases numbered 10, after V lost 5 bases and J lost 9 bases. In DNA form, the CDR3 reads TGTGCCAGCAGTGCCCGGACTAGCGGGAGAGGGGGTGAGCAGTTCTTC. This translates into CASSARTSGRGGEQFF.

The J gene is TRBJ1-2, the V gene TRBV12-3 or TRBV12-4; D possibly corresponds to TRBD1 (5 bases). V was pared by 5 bases and J by 5 bases, with 15 bases between. This CDR3 spans 14 amino acids. The CDR3 DNA reads TGTGCCAGCAGTGCCCACGGGGGGGGATATGGCTACACCTTC. This sequence encodes CASSAHGGGYGYTF.

This clonotype was seen only a few times. The chain links TRBV20-1 to TRBJ1-5; D not resolved. This CDR3 is 13 amino acids long. From germline, CDR1 is DFQATT and CDR2 SNEGSKA (reference sequence). V was pared by 6 bases and J by 9 bases, with 18 bases between. CDR3: CSATVGRFGPQHF. Written as DNA, the CDR3 is TGCAGTGCCACCGTCGGGCGATTTGGGCCCCAGCATTTT.

This clonotype was recorded a few times. The genes are TRBV23-1 and TRBJ2-7, with 7 bases that match TRBD1. TRBV23-1 is designated an ORF whose function remains uncertain. This CDR3 is built from 16 residues. V was clipped by 0 bases and J by 3 bases; unmatched bases: 8. CDR3 in amino acids: CASSQSGKGAIYEQYF. As DNA, the CDR3 is TGCGCCAGCAGTCAATCGGGGAAGGGGGCCATCTACGAGCAGTACTTC.

As regards this clonotype: One base away lies a much larger clone, so this may be a sequencing read error. The CDR3 coding sequence is TGTGCCAGCGTGGTCCGACAGGAAGGCGAGCAGTACTTC. Its translation: CASVVRQEGEQYF. This chain uses TRBV27 with TRBJ2-7; a weak D match, TRBD1 (6 bases). The CDR3 runs to 13 residues. Germline values: CDR1 MNHEY, CDR2 SMNVEV (reference sequence). Trimming took 8 bases from V and 6 from J, leaving 17 bases between them.

As to this clonotype: A much larger clone lies one base from this, so it may be a read error. The V gene is TRBV5-2, the J gene TRBJ1-1. TRBV5-2 is noted as a pseudogene. CDR3 length equals 14 residues. The chain's CDR3 is CAIRNSPMNTEAFF. The CDR3 bases are TGTGCCATCAGGAACAGCCCAATGAACACTGAAGCTTTCTTT.